This T cell receptor (beta chain) derives from a study of identical twins. General study points: Out-of-frame alpha sequences shared between twins exhibited an excess of low generation probability. Donors were not followed over many years; analysis was cross-sectional. Clonotypes of the beta chain that were abundant in cord blood carried fewer insertions (memory repertoires showed none).

Trimming pared 4 bases from V and 12 bases from J, leaving 19 bases between. The germline V gene has CDR1 LGHNA and CDR2 YSLEER. This CDR3 has 14 residues. It was template switching that added a universal primer site, and there were unique molecular identifiers on the cDNA. TCRdb itself ran the 5' RACE reads through MiXCR, one entry per CDR3 protein. The sample records over 250,000 distinct CDR3 sequences, roughly 8.6% being singletons. This clonotype has a count of ten or more. Its cognate antigen is unknown. A further study also used this sample, focusing on yellow fever vaccine responses in identical twins.

The sequencing sample was made of CD8+ T cells sorted from blood. The sequence came from a woman aged 18 to 35 in good health. The chain employs TRBV4-3 and TRBJ2-1; TRBD1 might be the D (5 bases). The CDR3 loop reads CASSREVIQGRQFF. The CDR3 coding sequence is TGCGCCAGCAGCCGAGAGGTAATCCAGGGCCGGCAGTTCTTC.